The T cell receptor (beta chain) under discussion was sequenced for a study of OX40 agonist ivuxolimab in advanced cancers. The repertoire was sequenced with immunoSEQ multiplex PCR; TCRdb's copy has only in-frame clones and lacks some. In the table there are tens of thousands of clones, 65% to 80% of which are singletons. Germline CDR1 KGHSH, CDR2 LQKENI. The germline V and J ends were trimmed by 3 bases and 7 bases, with 18 bases remaining between them. The CDR3 contains 15 residues. The chain employs TRBV18 and TRBJ1-2; D perhaps matches TRBD1 (5 bases). Specimen: CD4+ or CD8+ T cells sorted from blood, collected in a trial of the OX40 agonist ivuxolimab. This receptor was taken from an adult with an advanced solid tumor such as melanoma, head and neck, liver or kidney cancer. CDR3 amino acids: CASSPTGPLGPGYTF. The CDR3 DNA reads TGTGCCAGCTCACCTACGGGACCGTTGGGGCCTGGCTACACCTTC.